This T cell receptor beta chain was observed in a study of blood T cells in healthy people across ages. General study results and limits: In long-lived donors, naive CD4+ cell counts and diversity exceeded those of aged donors. Older individuals had lower TCR beta diversity per million T cells (the decline was roughly linear).

Then a second PCR, running roughly 7 to 11 cycles, was carried out with a sample-barcoded 5' primer and a J-beta primer mix. A 12-random-nucleotide template-switch adaptor tagged each cDNA molecule. A single record per CDR3 protein comes from TCRdb applying MiXCR to the 5' RACE reads. Counted here are hundreds of thousands of distinct CDR3 sequences, 55% to 75% occurring once; the ten biggest clones make up roughly 22%. Concerning this clonotype itself: Antigen unknown.

There were healthy Caucasian individuals from Russia, aged about 6 to 100, serving as donors. The V gene's germline CDR1 is SGDLS and CDR2 YYNGEE. The CDR3 sequence is 18 residues long. Trimming at V came to 2 bases and at J to 3 bases, leaving 11 bases not matched to a gene. Input material: blood. The receptor comes from a man aged 25 to 40 in good health. This chain uses TRBV9 with TRBJ2-1, with TRBD2 matching over 10 bases. The DNA for the CDR3 is TGTGCCAGCAGCGTTGAGGCTTTCGGGACTAGCGTCTACAATGAGCAGTTCTTC. Its protein is CASSVEAFGTSVYNEQFF.